The present T cell receptor (beta chain) was sequenced within a study of cytomegalovirus exposure and HLA in healthy donors. It was with 60 Vbeta and 13 Jbeta primers that the PCR ran. Produced via immunoSEQ multiplex PCR; TCRdb's table is partial and in-frame only. The top ten clones hold around 3.2% of a sample with about 81,000 clones, 70% to 85% of them seen once. Sample: PBMCs. The source is a middle-aged man in good health and CMV-seropositive.

This CDR3 reads CASSEVVGAGYTF. The CDR3, as DNA: TGTGCCAGCAGTGAAGTGGTTGGGGCCGGATACACCTTC. The chain has TRBV6-1 and TRBJ1-2; perhaps TRBD1 as D (5 bases). V was cut by 1 base and J by 11 bases, with 14 bases left in between. The length of the CDR3 is 13 residues. Germline V gives CDR1 MNHNS, CDR2 SASEGT.